The clone carrying this T cell receptor beta chain was found a few times. Its antigen is unknown. The data originate from a study of neoadjuvant nivolumab and ipilimumab in lung cancer. Germline V gene data show CDR1 as GTSNPN and CDR2 as SVGIG (reference sequence). V lost 3 bases to trimming and J lost 5 bases, with 13 bases between them. The CDR3 consists of 13 residues. TCRdb keeps only in-frame clones here, not all; method: immunoSEQ multiplex PCR. This sample has under 15,000 clones; about two thirds occur once, and the top ten carry approximately 26%. Study results and caveats: Compared with tumor-adjacent uninvolved lung, resected tumors showed greater richness and clonality.

The V and J genes are TRBV30 and TRBJ1-2, with D possibly TRBD1 on 5 matching bases. Sequences were derived from peripheral blood, sampled after neoadjuvant nivolumab, alone or with ipilimumab, at or shortly before surgery. The TCR was taken from an adult with non-small cell lung cancer. CDR3 sequence reads: CAWSRDGTYGYTF. The CDR3 DNA sequence: TGTGCCTGGAGCCGGGACGGAACATATGGCTACACCTTC.